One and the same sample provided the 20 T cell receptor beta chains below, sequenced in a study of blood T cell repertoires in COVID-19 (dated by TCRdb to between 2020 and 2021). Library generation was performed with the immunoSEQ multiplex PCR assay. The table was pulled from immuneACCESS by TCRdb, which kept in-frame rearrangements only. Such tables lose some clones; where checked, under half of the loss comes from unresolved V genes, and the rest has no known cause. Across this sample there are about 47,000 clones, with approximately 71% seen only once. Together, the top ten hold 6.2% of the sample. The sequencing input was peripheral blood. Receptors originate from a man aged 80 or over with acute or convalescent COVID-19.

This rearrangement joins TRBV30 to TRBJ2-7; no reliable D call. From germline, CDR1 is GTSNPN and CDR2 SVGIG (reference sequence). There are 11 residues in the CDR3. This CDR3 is CAWGYTYEQYF. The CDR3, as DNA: TGTGCTTGGGGTTACACCTACGAGCAGTACTTC.

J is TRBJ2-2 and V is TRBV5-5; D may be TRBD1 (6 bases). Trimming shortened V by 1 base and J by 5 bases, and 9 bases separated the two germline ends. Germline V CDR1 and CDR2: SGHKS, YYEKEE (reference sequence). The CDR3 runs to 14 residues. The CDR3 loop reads CASSLLGATGELFF. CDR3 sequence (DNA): TGTGCCAGCAGCTTGCTGGGGGCGACCGGGGAGCTGTTTTTT. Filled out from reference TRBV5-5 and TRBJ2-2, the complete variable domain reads DAGVTQSPTHLIKTRGQQVTLRCSPISGHKSVSWYQQVLGQGPQFIFQYYEKEERGRGNFPDRFSARQFPNYSSELNVNALLLGDSALYLCASSLLGATGELFFGEGSRLTVL.

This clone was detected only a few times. Here the CDR3 reads CASTPAGGDTIYF. The CDR3 region has the DNA TGTGCCAGCACCCCGGCGGGGGGAGACACCATATATTTT. The gene calls are TRBV14 and TRBJ1-3; D possibly corresponds to TRBD1 (5 bases). Trimming pared 7 bases from V and 8 bases from J, leaving 15 bases between. The CDR3 consists of 13 residues. Germline V gene sequence: CDR1 SGHDN, CDR2 FVKESK.

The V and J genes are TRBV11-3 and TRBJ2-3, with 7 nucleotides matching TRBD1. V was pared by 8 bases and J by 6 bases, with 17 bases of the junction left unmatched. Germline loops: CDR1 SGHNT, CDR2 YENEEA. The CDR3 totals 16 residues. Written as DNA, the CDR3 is TGTGCCAGCGGAGATTCACAGGGGTTCGGCGCGGATACGCAGTATTTT. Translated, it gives CASGDSQGFGADTQYF.

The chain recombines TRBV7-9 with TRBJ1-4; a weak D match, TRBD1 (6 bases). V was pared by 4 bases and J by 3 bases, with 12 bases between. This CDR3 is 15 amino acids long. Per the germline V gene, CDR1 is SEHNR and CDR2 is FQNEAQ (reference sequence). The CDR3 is CASSSNRAANEKLFF. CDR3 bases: TGTGCCAGCAGCTCTAACAGGGCGGCTAATGAAAAACTGTTTTTT.

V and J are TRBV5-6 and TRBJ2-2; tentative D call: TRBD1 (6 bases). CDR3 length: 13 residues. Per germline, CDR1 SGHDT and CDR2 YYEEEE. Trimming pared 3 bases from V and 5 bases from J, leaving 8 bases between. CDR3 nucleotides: TGTGCCAGCAGCTCACAGGGAACCGGGGAGCTGTTTTTT. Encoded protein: CASSSQGTGELFF.

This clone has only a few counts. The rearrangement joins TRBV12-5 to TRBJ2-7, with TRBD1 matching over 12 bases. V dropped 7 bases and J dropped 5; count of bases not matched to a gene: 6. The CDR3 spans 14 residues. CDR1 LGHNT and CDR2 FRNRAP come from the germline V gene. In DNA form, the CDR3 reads TGTGCTAGTGCTACGGGACAGGGGGCCCACGAGCAGTACTTC. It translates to CASATGQGAHEQYF.

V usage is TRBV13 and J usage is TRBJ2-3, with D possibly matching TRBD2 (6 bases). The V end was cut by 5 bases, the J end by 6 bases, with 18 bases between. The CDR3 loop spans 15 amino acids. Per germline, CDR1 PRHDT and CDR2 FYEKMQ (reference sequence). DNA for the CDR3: TGTGCCAGCAGCCAAGGAGGGTACAAGGCGGATACGCAGTATTTT. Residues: CASSQGGYKADTQYF.

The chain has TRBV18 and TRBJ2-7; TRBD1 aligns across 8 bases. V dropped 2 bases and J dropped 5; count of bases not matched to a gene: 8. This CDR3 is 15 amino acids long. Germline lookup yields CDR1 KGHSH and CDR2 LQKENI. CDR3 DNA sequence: TGTGCCAGCTCACCAATTAGACAGGGGATGAACGAGCAGTACTTC. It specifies CASSPIRQGMNEQYF.

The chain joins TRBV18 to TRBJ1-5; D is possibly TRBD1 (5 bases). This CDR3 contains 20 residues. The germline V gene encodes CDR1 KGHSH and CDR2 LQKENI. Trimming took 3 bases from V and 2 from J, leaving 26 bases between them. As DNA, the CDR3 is TGTGCCAGCTCACCGCCCCTATTATCCCCGCCAGGGCCGGGCAATCAGCCCCAGCATTTT. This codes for CASSPPLLSPPGPGNQPQHF. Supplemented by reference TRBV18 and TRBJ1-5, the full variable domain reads NAGVMQNPRHLVRRRGQEARLRCSPMKGHSHVYWYRQLPEEGLKFMVYLQKENIIDESGMPKERFSAEFPKEGPSILRIQQVVRGDSAAYFCASSPPLLSPPGPGNQPQHFGDGTRLSIL.

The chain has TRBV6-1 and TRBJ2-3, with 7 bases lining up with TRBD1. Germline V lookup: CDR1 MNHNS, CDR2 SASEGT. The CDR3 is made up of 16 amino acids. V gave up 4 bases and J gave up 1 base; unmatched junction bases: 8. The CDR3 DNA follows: TGTGCCAGCAGTGCCGACAGGGCACGGGGCACAGATACGCAGTATTTT. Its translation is CASSADRARGTDTQYF.

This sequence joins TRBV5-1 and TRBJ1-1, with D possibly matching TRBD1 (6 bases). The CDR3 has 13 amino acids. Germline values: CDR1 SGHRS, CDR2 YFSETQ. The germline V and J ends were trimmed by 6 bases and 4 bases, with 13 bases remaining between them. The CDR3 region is CASMLRGGTEAFF. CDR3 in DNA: TGCGCCAGCATGTTGAGGGGGGGCACTGAAGCTTTCTTT.

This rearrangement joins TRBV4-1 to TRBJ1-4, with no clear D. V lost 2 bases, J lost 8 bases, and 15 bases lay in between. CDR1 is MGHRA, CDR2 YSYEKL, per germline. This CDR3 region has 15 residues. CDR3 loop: CASSQFMFTREKLFF. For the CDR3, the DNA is TGCGCCAGCAGCCAATTTATGTTTACCAGGGAAAAACTGTTTTTT.

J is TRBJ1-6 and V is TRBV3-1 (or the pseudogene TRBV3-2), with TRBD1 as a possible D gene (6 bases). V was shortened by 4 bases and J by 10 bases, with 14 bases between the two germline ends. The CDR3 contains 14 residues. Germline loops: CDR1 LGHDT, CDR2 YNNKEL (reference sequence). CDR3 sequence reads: CASSPGGVDSPLHF. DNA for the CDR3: TGTGCCAGCAGCCCGGGGGGCGTTGACTCACCCCTCCACTTT.

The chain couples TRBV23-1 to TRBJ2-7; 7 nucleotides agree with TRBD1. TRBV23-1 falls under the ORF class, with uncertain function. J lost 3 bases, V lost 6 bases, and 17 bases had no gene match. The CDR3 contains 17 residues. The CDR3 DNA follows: TGCGCCAGCAGCCGCCCTCGGGACAGTAAAGCGGTCTACGAGCAGTACTTC. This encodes CASSRPRDSKAVYEQYF.

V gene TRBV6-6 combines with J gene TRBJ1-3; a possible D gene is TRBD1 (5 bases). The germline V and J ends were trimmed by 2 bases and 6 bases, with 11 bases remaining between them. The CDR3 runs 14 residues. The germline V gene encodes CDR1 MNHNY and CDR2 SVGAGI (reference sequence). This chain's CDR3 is CASSYDRPENTIYF. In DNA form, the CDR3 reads TGTGCCAGCAGTTACGACAGACCGGAAAACACCATATATTTT.

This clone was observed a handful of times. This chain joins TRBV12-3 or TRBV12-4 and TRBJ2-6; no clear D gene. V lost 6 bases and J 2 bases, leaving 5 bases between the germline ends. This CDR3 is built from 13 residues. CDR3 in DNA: TGTGCCAGCAGCGCGCCTGGGGCCAACGTCCTGACTTTC. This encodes CASSAPGANVLTF.

CDR3 loop: CASSLEGINTEAFF. The CDR3 coding sequence is TGCGCCAGCAGCTTGGAGGGGATAAACACTGAAGCTTTCTTT. The V gene is TRBV5-1, the J gene TRBJ1-1; the D gene is possibly TRBD1 (5 bases). V lost 0 bases, J lost 2 bases, and 8 bases lay in between. The CDR3 spans 14 residues. Germline-derived CDR1 and CDR2 are SGHRS and YFSETQ.

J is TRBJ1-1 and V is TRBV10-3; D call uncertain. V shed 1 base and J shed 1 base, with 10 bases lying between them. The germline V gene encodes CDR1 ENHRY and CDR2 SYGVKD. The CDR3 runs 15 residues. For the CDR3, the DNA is TGTGCCATCAGTGAGTTGGCCGGAGGGAACACTGAAGCTTTCTTT. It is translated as CAISELAGGNTEAFF.

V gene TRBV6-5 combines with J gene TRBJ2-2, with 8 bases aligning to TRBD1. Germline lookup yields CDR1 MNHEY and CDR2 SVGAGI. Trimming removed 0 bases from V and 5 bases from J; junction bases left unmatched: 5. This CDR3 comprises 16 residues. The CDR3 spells CASSYSWDRQTGELFF. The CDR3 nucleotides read TGTGCCAGCAGTTACTCGTGGGACAGGCAAACCGGGGAGCTGTTTTTT.